Listed below are T cell receptor beta chains from one sample, sequenced in a study of graft-versus-host responses after intestinal transplantation. Sequenced by immunoSEQ multiplex PCR; TCRdb stores in-frame clones only, minus some. Seen here are about 3,800 clones, around 43% observed once, and the top ten hold 5% to 7%. The sample here was alloreactive CD8+ T cells from a mixed lymphocyte reaction culture, taken before transplantation. All receptors derive from a human patient who was an organ donor for intestinal transplantation. Both conserved end residues are part of each CDR3. D genes are given only for firm matches. Clone size appears in some rows only: once, few, many, or a class for an expanded clone.

CDR3: CASSDFTSVPPVSSYNEQFF
DNA: TGTGCCAGCAGTGACTTTACTAGCGTTCCCCCAGTAAGCTCCTACAATGAGCAGTTCTTC
D: TRBD2
length: 20
V: TRBV6-4
J: TRBJ2-1
size: few

CDR3: CASSWGLTLKFF
DNA: TGCGCCAGCAGCTGGGGCCTCACGTTGAAGTTCTTC
D: NA
length: 12
V: TRBV5-1
J: TRBJ2-1
size: NA

CDR3: CASHEGGDEAFF
DNA: TGTGCCAGCCACGAGGGGGGGGATGAAGCTTTCTTT
D: NA
length: 12
V: TRBV6-1
J: TRBJ1-1
size: NA

CDR3: CASSLVRLGGFPSTDTQYF
DNA: TGTGCCAGCAGCTTAGTTCGGCTAGGAGGGTTCCCTAGCACAGATACGCAGTATTTT
D: NA
length: 19
V: TRBV11-2
J: TRBJ2-3
size: NA

CDR3: CARRGRGRGGANVLTF
DNA: TGTGCCAGAAGGGGCAGGGGGCGAGGTGGGGCCAACGTCCTGACTTTC
D: TRBD1
length: 16
V: TRBV5-3
J: TRBJ2-6
size: NA

CDR3: CASSLAGSNYGYTF
DNA: TGTGCCAGCAGTTTGGCCGGGTCTAACTATGGCTACACCTTC
D: NA
length: 14
V: TRBV28
J: TRBJ1-2
size: NA

CDR3: CASSLDPDSRYGTDTQYF
DNA: TGTGCCAGCAGCTTAGATCCCGACAGCCGATATGGCACAGATACGCAGTATTTT
D: NA
length: 18
V: TRBV7-6
J: TRBJ2-3
size: few

CDR3: CASSPFRESYEQYF
DNA: TGTGCCAGCAGTCCCTTCCGGGAGTCCTACGAGCAGTACTTC
D: NA
length: 14
V: TRBV28
J: TRBJ2-7
size: NA

CDR3: CASSEGGTYGYTF
DNA: TGTGCCAGCAGTGAAGGCGGCACCTATGGCTACACCTTC
D: NA
length: 13
V: TRBV6-4
J: TRBJ1-2
size: medium-sized

CDR3: CASSGPPGHHYNEQFF
DNA: TGCGCCAGCAGCGGACCTCCTGGACACCACTACAATGAGCAGTTCTTC
D: NA
length: 16
V: TRBV5-1
J: TRBJ2-1
size: NA

CDR3: CASSQDRWVKRGEKLFF
DNA: TGTGCCAGCAGCCAAGATCGGTGGGTGAAAAGGGGGGAAAAACTGTTTTTT
D: NA
length: 17
V: TRBV14
J: TRBJ1-4
size: few

CDR3: CASRRGGTEAFF
DNA: TGTGCCAGCAGGAGGGGGGGCACTGAAGCTTTCTTT
D: NA
length: 12
V: TRBV27
J: TRBJ1-1
size: few

CDR3: CASSPLGGLAGWWEQYF
DNA: TGTGCCAGCAGTCCATTAGGAGGACTAGCGGGATGGTGGGAGCAGTACTTC
D: TRBD2
length: 17
V: TRBV28
J: TRBJ2-7
size: medium-sized

CDR3: CASTERENYEQYF
DNA: TGTGCCAGCACCGAGCGGGAAAACTACGAGCAGTACTTC
D: TRBD2
length: 13
V: TRBV9
J: TRBJ2-7
size: NA

CDR3: CASSPRTSGTAREQFF
DNA: TGTGCCAGCAGCCCTCGGACTAGCGGGACCGCACGTGAGCAGTTCTTC
D: TRBD2
length: 16
V: TRBV11-3
J: TRBJ2-1
size: medium-sized

CDR3: CASSFFPFIEATNEKLFF
DNA: TGTGCCAGCAGCTTCTTCCCCTTTATCGAGGCAACTAATGAAAAACTGTTTTTT
D: NA
length: 18
V: TRBV28
J: TRBJ1-4
size: NA

CDR3: CASSSPRSGGAIDGYTF
DNA: TGTGCCAGCAGTTCCCCAAGATCTGGGGGCGCGATCGATGGCTACACCTTC
D: NA
length: 17
V: TRBV28
J: TRBJ1-2
size: NA

CDR3: CASRDHPGREQYF
DNA: TGTGCCAGCAGGGATCATCCAGGGCGGGAGCAGTACTTC
D: NA
length: 13
V: TRBV6-1
J: TRBJ2-7
size: NA

CDR3: CSVGDRGINTGELFF
DNA: TGCAGCGTCGGGGACAGGGGAATCAACACCGGGGAGCTGTTTTTT
D: TRBD1
length: 15
V: TRBV29-1
J: TRBJ2-2
size: NA

CDR3: CSVREMEQYF
DNA: TGCAGCGTGCGTGAGATGGAGCAGTACTTC
D: NA
length: 10
V: TRBV29-1
J: TRBJ2-7
size: NA

CDR3: CASGSPTGRENYNEQFF
DNA: TGTGCTAGTGGTTCCCCAACGGGGCGGGAGAACTACAATGAGCAGTTCTTC
D: TRBD2
length: 17
V: TRBV12-5
J: TRBJ2-1
size: once

CDR3: CASTLTSGVPGELFF
DNA: TGTGCCAGCACCCTGACTAGCGGAGTACCCGGGGAGCTGTTTTTT
D: TRBD2
length: 15
V: TRBV7-2
J: TRBJ2-2
size: NA

CDR3: CASSPRTSGTAREQFF
DNA: TGTGCCAGCAGCCCTCGGACTAGCGGGACCGCACGTGAGCAGTTCTTC
D: TRBD2
length: 16
V: TRBV11-2
J: TRBJ2-1
size: NA